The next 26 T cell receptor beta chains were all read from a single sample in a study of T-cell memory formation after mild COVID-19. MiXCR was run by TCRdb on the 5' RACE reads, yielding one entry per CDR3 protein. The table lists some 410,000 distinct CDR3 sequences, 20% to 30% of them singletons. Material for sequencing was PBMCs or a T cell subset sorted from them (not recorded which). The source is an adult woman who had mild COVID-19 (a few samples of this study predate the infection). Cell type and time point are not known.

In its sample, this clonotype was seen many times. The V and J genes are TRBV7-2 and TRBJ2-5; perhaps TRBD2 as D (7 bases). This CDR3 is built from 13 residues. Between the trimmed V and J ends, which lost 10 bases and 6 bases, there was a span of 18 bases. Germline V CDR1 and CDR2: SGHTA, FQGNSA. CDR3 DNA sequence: TGTGCCACGACAGGACGGGGGGTGCAGACCCAGTACTTC. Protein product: CATTGRGVQTQYF.

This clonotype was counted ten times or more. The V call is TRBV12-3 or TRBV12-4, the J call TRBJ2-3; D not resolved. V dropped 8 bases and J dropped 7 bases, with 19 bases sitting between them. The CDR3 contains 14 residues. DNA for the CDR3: TGTGCCAGCCATACCCTAGGGCCCCGGAATACGCAGTATTTT. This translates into CASHTLGPRNTQYF.

The CDR3 loop is CASSFRGRNNQPQHF. The DNA of the CDR3 is TGTGCCAGCAGTTTTAGGGGTCGAAACAATCAGCCCCAGCATTTT. The chain joins TRBV12-3 or TRBV12-4 to TRBJ1-5; tentatively, D is TRBD1 (5 bases). V lost 3 bases, J lost 3 bases, and 12 bases lay in between. This CDR3 spans 15 amino acids.

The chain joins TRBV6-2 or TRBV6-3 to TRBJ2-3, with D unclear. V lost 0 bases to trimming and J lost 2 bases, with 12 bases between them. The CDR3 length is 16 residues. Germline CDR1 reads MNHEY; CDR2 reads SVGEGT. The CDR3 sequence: CASSYSQETLTDTQYF. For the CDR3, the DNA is TGTGCCAGCAGTTACTCGCAGGAGACCCTCACAGATACGCAGTATTTT.

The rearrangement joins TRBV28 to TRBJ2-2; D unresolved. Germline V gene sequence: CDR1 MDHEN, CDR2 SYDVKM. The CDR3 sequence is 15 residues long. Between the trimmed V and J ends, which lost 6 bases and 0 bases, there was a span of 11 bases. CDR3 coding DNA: TGTGCCAGCAGACCGGACCCCTCGAACACCGGGGAGCTGTTTTTT. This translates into CASRPDPSNTGELFF.

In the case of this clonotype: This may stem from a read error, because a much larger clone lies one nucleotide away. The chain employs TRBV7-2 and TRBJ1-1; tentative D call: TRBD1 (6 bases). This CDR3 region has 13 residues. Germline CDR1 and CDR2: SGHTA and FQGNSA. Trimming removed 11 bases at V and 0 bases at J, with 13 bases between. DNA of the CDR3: TGTGCCTCGGGGGGGCAGGTGAACACTGAAGCTTTCTTT. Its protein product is CASGGQVNTEAFF. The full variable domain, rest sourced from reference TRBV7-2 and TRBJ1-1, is GAGVSQSPSNKVTEKGKDVELRCDPISGHTALYWYRQSLGQGLEFLIYFQGNSAPDKSGLPSDRFSAERTGGSVSTLTIQRTQQEDSAVYLCASGGQVNTEAFFGQGTRLTVV.

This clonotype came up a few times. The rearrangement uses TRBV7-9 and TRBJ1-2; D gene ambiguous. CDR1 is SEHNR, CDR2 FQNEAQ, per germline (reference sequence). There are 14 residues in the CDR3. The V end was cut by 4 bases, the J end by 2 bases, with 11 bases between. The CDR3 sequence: CASSSRAQNYGYTF. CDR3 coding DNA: TGTGCCAGCAGCTCACGGGCACAAAACTATGGCTACACCTTC.

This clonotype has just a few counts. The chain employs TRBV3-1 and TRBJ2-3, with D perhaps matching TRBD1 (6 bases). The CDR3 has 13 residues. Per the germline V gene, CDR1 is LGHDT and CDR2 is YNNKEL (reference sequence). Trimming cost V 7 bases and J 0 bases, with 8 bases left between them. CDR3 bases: TGTGCCAGCACACAGGGAAGCACAGATACGCAGTATTTT. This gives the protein CASTQGSTDTQYF.

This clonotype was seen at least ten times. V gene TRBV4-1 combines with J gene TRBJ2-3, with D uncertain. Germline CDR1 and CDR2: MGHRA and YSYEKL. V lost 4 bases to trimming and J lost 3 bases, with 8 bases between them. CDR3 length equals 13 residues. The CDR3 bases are TGCGCCAGCAGCCGATCTATTACAGATACGCAGTATTTT. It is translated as CASSRSITDTQYF.

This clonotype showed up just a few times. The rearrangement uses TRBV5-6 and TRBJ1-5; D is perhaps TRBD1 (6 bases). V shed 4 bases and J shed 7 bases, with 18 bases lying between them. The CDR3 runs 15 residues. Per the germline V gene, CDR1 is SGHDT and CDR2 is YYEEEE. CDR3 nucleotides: TGTGCCAGCAGCGCTGGACAGAAGGGTCTGCAGCCCCAGCATTTT. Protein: CASSAGQKGLQPQHF. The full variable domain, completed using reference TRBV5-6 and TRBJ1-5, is DAGVTQSPTHLIKTRGQQVTLRCSPKSGHDTVSWYQQALGQGPQFIFQYYEEEERQRGNFPDRFSGHQFPNYSSELNVNALLLGDSALYLCASSAGQKGLQPQHFGDGTRLSIL.

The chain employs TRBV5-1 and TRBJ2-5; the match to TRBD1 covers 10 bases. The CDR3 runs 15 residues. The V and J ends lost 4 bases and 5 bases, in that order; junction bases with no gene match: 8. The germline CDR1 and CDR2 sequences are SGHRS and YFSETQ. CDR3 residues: CASSTGQGIKETQYF. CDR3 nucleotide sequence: TGCGCCAGCAGCACGGGACAGGGGATTAAGGAGACCCAGTACTTC.

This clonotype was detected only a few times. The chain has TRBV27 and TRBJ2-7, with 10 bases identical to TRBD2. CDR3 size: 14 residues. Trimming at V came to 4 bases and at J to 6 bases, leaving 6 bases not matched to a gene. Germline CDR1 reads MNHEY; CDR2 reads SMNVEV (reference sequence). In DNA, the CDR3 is TGTGCCAGCAGTTCCCCTAGCGGGAGCGGCGAGCAGTACTTC. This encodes CASSSPSGSGEQYF.

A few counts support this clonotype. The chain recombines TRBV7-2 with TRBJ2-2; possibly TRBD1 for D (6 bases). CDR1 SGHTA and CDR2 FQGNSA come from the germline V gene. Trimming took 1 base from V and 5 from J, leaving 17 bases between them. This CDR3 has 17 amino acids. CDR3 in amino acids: CASSLGSGTTRTGELFF. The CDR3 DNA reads TGTGCCAGCAGCTTAGGTTCCGGGACAACGCGGACCGGGGAGCTGTTTTTT.

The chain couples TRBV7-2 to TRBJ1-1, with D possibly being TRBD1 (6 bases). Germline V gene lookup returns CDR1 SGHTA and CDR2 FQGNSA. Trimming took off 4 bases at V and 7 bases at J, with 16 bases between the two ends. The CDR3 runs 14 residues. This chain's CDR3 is CASSSPGQGLEAFF. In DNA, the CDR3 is TGTGCCAGCAGCTCTCCGGGACAAGGCCTTGAAGCTTTCTTT.

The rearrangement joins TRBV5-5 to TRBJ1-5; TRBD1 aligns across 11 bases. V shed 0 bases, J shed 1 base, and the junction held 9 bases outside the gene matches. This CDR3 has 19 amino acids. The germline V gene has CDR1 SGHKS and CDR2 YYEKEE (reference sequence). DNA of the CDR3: TGTGCCAGCAGCTTGGACCCGGGACAGGGGGTAGGCAGCAATCAGCCCCAGCATTTT. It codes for CASSLDPGQGVGSNQPQHF.

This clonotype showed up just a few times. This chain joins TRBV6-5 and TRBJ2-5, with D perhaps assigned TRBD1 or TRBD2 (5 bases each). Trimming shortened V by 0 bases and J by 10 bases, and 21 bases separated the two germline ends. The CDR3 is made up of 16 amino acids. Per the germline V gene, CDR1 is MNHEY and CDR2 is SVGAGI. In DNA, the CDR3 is TGTGCCAGCAGTTACTCGATGGGGGAACCGCAGAGAAGCCAGTACTTC. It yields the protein CASSYSMGEPQRSQYF.

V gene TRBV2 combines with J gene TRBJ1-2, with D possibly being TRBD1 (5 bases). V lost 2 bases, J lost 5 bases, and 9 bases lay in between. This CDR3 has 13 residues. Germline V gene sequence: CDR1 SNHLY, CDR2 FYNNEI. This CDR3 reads CASSEIGAYGYTF. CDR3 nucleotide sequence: TGTGCCAGCAGTGAAATTGGGGCTTATGGCTACACCTTC.

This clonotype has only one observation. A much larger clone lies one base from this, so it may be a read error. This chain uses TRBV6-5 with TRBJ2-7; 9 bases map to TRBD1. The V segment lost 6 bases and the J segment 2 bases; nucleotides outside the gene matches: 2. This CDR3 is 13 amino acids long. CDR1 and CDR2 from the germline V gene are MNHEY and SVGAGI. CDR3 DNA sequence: TGTGCCAGCAGCAACAGGGGGCCCTACGAGCAGTACTTC. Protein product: CASSNRGPYEQYF.

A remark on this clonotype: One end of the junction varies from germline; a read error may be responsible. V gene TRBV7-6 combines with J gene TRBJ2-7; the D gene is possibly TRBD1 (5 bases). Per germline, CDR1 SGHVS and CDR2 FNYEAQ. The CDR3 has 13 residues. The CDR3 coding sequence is TGTGCCAGCAGCCCAGGGCATACCTACAAGCAGTACTTC. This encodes CASSPGHTYKQYF. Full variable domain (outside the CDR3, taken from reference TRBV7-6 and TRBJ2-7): GAGVSQSPRYKVTKRGQDVALRCDPISGHVSLYWYRQALGQGPEFLTYFNYEAQQDKSGLPNDRFSAERPEGSISTLTIQRTEQRDSAMYRCASSPGHTYKQYFGPGTRLTVT.

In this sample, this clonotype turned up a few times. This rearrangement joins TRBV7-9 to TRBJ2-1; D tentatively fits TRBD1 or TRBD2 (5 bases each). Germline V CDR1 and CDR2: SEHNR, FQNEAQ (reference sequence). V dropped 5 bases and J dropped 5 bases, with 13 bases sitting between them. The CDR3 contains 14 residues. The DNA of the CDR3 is TGTGCCAGCAGCCCCCGGGGCGGACACAATGAGCAGTTCTTC. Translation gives CASSPRGGHNEQFF.

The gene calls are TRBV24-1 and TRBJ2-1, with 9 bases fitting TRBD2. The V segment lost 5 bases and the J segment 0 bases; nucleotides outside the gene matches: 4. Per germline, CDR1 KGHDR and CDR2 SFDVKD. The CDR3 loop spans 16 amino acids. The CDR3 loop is CATSGDSGGSYNEQFF. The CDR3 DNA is TGTGCCACCAGTGGTGATAGCGGGGGCTCCTACAATGAGCAGTTCTTC.

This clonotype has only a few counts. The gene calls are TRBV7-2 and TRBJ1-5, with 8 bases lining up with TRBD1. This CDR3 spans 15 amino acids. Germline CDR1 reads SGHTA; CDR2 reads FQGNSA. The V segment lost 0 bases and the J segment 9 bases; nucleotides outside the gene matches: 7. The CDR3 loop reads CASSLAGQGIGPQHF. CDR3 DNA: TGTGCCAGCAGCTTAGCCGGACAGGGCATTGGGCCCCAGCATTTT.

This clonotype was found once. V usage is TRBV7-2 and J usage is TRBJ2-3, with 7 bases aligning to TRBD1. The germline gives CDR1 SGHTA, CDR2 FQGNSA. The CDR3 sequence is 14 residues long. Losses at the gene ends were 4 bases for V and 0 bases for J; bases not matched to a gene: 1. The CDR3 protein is CASSWDSSTDTQYF. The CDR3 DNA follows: TGTGCCAGCAGCTGGGACAGTAGCACAGATACGCAGTATTTT.

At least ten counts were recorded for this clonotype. The CDR3 loop reads CASSLRGYNEQFF. CDR3 nucleotide sequence: TGTGCCAGCAGTTTACGGGGGTATAATGAGCAGTTCTTC. The chain is built from TRBV12-3 or TRBV12-4 and TRBJ2-1; D is possibly TRBD2 (6 bases). V lost 2 bases and J lost 7, with 9 bases in between. The CDR3 runs to 13 residues.

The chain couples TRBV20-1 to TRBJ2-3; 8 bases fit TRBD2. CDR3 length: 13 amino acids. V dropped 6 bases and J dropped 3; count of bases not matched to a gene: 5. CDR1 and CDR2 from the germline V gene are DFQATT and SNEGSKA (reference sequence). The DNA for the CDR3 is TGCAGTGCAAACGGGGGGGAGACAGATACGCAGTATTTT. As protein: CSANGGETDTQYF.

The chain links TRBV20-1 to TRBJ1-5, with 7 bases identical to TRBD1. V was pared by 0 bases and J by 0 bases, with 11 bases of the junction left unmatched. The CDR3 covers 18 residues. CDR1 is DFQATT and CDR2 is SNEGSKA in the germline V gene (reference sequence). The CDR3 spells CSARDLRQTGYSNQPQHF. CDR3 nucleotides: TGCAGTGCTAGAGATCTTCGCCAGACAGGGTATAGCAATCAGCCCCAGCATTTT.